Detailed here is one TCR beta chain. Its antigen is currently unknown. The data originate from a study of regulatory dendritic cells for organ transplantation. Naive CD45RA+ and memory CD45RO+ CD4+ or CD8+ T cells were FACS-sorted. Generated by immunoSEQ multiplex PCR, the TCRdb table keeps only in-frame clones and is missing some. The sample carries approximately 29,000 clones, roughly 85% recorded once. This CDR3 contains 16 residues. V lost 0 bases to trimming and J lost 0 bases, with 12 bases between them. Germline CDR1 is SGDLS and CDR2 is YYNGEE. General study results and limits: Memory CD8+ clonal expansion seemed more limited with regulatory than mature dendritic cells. Of resting T cell subsets, memory CD8+ had the most alloreactive clonotypes.

This TCR came from a human donor in good health. The J gene is TRBJ1-2, the V gene TRBV9, with D unresolved. Sample: naive CD4+ T cells from blood. Sample subset: CD45RA+ naive T cells. The CDR3 protein is CASSVGGAETNYGYTF. The CDR3 DNA reads TGTGCCAGCAGCGTAGGAGGAGCAGAAACTAACTATGGCTACACCTTC. The full variable domain, with the rest looked up from reference TRBV9 and TRBJ1-2, is DSGVTQTPKHLITATGQRVTLRCSPRSGDLSVYWYQQSLDQGLQFLIQYYNGEERAKGNILERFSAQQFPDLHSELNLSSLELGDSALYFCASSVGGAETNYGYTFGSGTRLTVV.